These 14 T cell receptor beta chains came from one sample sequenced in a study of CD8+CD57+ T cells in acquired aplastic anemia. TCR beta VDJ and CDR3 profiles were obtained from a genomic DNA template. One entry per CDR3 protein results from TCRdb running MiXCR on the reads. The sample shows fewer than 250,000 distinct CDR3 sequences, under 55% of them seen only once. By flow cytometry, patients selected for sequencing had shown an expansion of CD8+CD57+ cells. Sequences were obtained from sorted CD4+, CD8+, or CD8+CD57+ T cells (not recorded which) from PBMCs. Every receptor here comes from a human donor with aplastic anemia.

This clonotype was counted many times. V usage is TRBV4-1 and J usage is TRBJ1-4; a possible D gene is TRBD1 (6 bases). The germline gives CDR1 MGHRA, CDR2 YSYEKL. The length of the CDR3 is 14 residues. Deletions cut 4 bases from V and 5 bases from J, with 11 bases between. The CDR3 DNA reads TGCGCCAGCAGCCCCGGGACACAGAATGAAAAACTGTTTTTT. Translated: CASSPGTQNEKLFF.

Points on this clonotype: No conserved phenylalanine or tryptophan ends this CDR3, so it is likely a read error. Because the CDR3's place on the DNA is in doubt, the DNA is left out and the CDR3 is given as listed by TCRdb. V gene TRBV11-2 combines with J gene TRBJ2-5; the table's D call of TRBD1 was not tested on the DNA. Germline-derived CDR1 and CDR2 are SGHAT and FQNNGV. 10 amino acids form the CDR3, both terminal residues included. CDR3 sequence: CASSLESQGH.

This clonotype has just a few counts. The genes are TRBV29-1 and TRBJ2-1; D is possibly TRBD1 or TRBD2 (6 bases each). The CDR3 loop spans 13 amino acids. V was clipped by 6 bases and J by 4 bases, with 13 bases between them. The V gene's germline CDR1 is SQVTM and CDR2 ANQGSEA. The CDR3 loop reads CSVQGGRYNEQFF. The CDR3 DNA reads TGCAGCGTACAGGGAGGCCGTTACAATGAGCAGTTCTTC.

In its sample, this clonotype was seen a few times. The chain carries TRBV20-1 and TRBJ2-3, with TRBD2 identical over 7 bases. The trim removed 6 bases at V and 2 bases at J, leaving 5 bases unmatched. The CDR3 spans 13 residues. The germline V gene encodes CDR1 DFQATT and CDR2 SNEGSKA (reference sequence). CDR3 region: CSAGDYYTDTQYF. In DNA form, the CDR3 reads TGCAGTGCCGGGGACTATTACACAGATACGCAGTATTTT.

The CDR3 nucleotides are TGTGCCAGCAGTGAATCACCCCCCGGAGGGAACACTGAAGCTTTCTTT. Residues: CASSESPPGGNTEAFF. The chain couples TRBV2 to TRBJ1-1; no reliable D call. Germline V gene sequence: CDR1 SNHLY, CDR2 FYNNEI. This CDR3 region has 16 residues. V lost 2 bases to trimming and J lost 1 base, with 14 bases between them.

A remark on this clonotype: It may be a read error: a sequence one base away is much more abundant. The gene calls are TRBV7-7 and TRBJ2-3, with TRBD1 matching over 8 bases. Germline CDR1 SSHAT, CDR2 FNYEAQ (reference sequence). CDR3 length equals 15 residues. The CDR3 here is CASSKGQAITDAQYF. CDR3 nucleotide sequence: TGTGCCAGCAGCAAGGGACAGGCGATCACAGATGCGCAGTATTTT.

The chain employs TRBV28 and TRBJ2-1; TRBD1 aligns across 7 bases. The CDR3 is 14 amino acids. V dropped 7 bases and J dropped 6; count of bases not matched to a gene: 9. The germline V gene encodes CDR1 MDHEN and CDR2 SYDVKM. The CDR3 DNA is TGTGCCAGCATTTTTAGGGACAGAATCAATGAGCAGTTCTTC. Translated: CASIFRDRINEQFF.

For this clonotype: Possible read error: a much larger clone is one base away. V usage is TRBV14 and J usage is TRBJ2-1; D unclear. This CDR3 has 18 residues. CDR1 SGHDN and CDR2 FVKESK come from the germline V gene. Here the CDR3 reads CVSSQVKGLSGWNNEQFF. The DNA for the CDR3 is TGTGTCAGCAGCCAAGTGAAAGGTTTGTCAGGTTGGAACAATGAGCAGTTCTTC.

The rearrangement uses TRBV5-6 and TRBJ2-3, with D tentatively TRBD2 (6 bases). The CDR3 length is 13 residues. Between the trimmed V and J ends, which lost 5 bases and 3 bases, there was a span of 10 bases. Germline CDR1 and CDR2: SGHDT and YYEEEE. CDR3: CASRTSGTDTQYF. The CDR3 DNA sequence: TGTGCCAGCAGGACTAGTGGTACAGATACGCAGTATTTT. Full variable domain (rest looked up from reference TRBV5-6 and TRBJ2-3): DAGVTQSPTHLIKTRGQQVTLRCSPKSGHDTVSWYQQALGQGPQFIFQYYEEEERQRGNFPDRFSGHQFPNYSSELNVNALLLGDSALYLCASRTSGTDTQYFGPGTRLTVL.

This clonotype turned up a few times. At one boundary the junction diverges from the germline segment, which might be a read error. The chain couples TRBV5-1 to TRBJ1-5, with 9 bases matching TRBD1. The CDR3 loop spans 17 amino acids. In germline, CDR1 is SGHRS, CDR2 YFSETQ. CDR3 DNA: TGCGCCGGCAGCTCTGGGACAGGGCTCGGGACCAATCAGCCCCAGCATTTT. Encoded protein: CAGSSGTGLGTNQPQHF.

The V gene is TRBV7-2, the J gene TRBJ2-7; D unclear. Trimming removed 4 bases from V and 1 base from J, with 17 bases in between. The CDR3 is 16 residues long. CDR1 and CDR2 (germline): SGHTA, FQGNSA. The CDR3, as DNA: TGTGCCAGCAGCTACCGTGTCGGGCCACAATCCTACGAGCAGTACTTC. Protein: CASSYRVGPQSYEQYF.

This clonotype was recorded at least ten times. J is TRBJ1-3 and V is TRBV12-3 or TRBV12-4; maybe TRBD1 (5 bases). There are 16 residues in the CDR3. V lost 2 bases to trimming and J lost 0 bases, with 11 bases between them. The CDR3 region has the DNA TGTGCCAGCAGTTTAAGGGGCTCAACCTCTGGAAACACCATATATTTT. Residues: CASSLRGSTSGNTIYF.

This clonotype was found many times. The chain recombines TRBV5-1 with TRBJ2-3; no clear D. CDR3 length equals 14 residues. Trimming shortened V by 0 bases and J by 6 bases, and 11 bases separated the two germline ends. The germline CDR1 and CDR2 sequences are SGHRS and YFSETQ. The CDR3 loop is CASSLAGPVDTQYF. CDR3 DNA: TGCGCCAGCAGCTTGGCAGGTCCTGTGGATACGCAGTATTTT.

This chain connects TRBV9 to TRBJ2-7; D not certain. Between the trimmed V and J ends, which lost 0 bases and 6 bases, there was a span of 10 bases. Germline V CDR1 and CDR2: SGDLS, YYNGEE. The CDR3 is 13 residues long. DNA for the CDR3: TGTGCCAGCAGCGTAGACACTTCGGGCGAGCAGTACTTC. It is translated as CASSVDTSGEQYF. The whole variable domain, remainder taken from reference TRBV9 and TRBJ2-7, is DSGVTQTPKHLITATGQRVTLRCSPRSGDLSVYWYQQSLDQGLQFLIQYYNGEERAKGNILERFSAQQFPDLHSELNLSSLELGDSALYFCASSVDTSGEQYFGPGTRLTVT.